Sequencing of this T cell receptor beta chain was carried out in a study of T cell changes during pregnancy in multiple sclerosis. V dropped 4 bases and J dropped 4 bases, with 2 bases sitting between them. Germline V gene data show CDR1 as LGHNT and CDR2 as FRNRAP. The CDR3 loop spans 11 amino acids. Assay used: immunoSEQ multiplex PCR; TCRdb lists only in-frame clones, some missing. The sample gives approximately 97,000 clones, about nine tenths of which show up once; 0.7% to 0.9% is in the top ten. The rearrangement links TRBV12-5 to TRBJ1-5, with D unresolved. The clonotype was recovered from a female donor in good health, enrolled as a control in a pregnancy study. The sequenced sample was peripheral blood, obtained in the second trimester of pregnancy. CDR3 sequence reads: CASGSNQPQHF. CDR3 nucleotide sequence: TGTGCTAGTGGTTCGAATCAGCCCCAGCATTTT.